This TCR beta chain comes out of a study of identical twins. This clonotype was picked up a small number of times. The antigen remains unidentified. Findings and limits, study-wide: High-abundance cord blood beta clonotypes had fewer insertions; memory repertoires showed none.

Via MiXCR, TCRdb re-called the 5' RACE reads, giving one row per CDR3 protein. The sample yields around 500,000 distinct CDR3 sequences, 12% to 15% seen once. Germline loops: CDR1 SGHTA, CDR2 FQGNSA. The junction had 7 bases not matched to a gene; V was cut back by 2 bases and J by 8 bases. CDR3 length equals 15 residues. In addition, the sample was reused for a study of yellow fever vaccine responses in identical twins.

Sample: CD4+ T cells sorted from blood. This chain links TRBV7-2 with TRBJ2-3; 10 nucleotides align to TRBD2. This clonotype originated in a woman in her late teens or twenties in good health. In DNA, the CDR3 is TGTGCCAGCAGCTTAAGTGTGGGGACTAGCGTTACGCAGTATTTT. Translating gives CASSLSVGTSVTQYF. The whole variable domain, filled in from reference TRBV7-2 and TRBJ2-3, reads GAGVSQSPSNKVTEKGKDVELRCDPISGHTALYWYRQSLGQGLEFLIYFQGNSAPDKSGLPSDRFSAERTGGSVSTLTIQRTQQEDSAVYLCASSLSVGTSVTQYFGPGTRLTVL.